This TCR beta chain was identified in a study of OX40 agonist ivuxolimab in advanced cancers. Overall study context: Patients with hepatocellular carcinoma, melanoma, renal cell or head and neck cancer made up the dose-escalation patients.

Peripheral blood came from all dose cohorts at three timepoints. Profiling relied on immunoSEQ multiplex PCR, and the TCRdb table lists in-frame clones only, not all of them. The sample lists 24,000 or so clones, approximately 90% occurring once. The TCR originated in an adult with an advanced solid tumor such as melanoma, head and neck, liver or kidney cancer. The specimen comprised CD4+ or CD8+ T cells sorted from blood, sampled in a trial of the OX40 agonist ivuxolimab.

This CDR3 is CASSYGDHRGQETQYF. CDR3 nucleotides: TGTGCCAGCAGTTACGGAGACCACAGGGGCCAAGAGACCCAGTACTTC. V is TRBV6-5 and J is TRBJ2-5, with 7 nucleotides matching TRBD1. The CDR3 contains 16 residues. The V gene's germline CDR1 is MNHEY and CDR2 SVGAGI. J was trimmed by 1 base and V by 2 bases; bases with no gene match: 7.